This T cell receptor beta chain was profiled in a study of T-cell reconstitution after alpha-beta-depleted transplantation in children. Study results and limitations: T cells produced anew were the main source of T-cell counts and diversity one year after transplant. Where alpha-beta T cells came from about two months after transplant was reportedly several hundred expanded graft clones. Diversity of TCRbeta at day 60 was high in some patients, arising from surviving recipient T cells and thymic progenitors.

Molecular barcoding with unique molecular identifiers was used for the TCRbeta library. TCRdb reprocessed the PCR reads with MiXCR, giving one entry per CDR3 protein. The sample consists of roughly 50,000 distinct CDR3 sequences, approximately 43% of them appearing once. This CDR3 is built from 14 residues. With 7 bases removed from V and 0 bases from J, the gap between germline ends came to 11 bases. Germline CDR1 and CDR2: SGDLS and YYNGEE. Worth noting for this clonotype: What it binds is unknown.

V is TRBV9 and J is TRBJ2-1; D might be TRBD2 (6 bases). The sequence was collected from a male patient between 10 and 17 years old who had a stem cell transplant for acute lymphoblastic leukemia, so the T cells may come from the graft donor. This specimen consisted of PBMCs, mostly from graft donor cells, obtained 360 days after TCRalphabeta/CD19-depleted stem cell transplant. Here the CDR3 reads CASGGASSYNEQFF. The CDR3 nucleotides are TGTGCCAGCGGCGGGGCAAGCTCCTACAATGAGCAGTTCTTC.